This record concerns one T cell receptor beta chain sequence. CDR3 length equals 16 residues. V lost 4 bases, J lost 2 bases, and 10 bases stayed unmatched. Per germline, CDR1 SGHRS and CDR2 YFSETQ. This record comes from a study of cytomegalovirus exposure and HLA in healthy donors. PCR used 60 Vbeta primers and 13 Jbeta primers. Profiling relied on immunoSEQ multiplex PCR, and the TCRdb table lists in-frame clones only, not all of them. The sample totals about 72,000 clones. Specimen: PBMCs. The chain is built from TRBV5-1 and TRBJ2-3, with TRBD2 matching 7 bases. This TCR was recovered from a man aged 50 to 59 in good health and CMV-seropositive. Written as DNA, the CDR3 is TGCGCCAGCAGCGGCGGCGGGCTAGCGGTCACAGATACGCAGTATTTT. Amino acid sequence: CASSGGGLAVTDTQYF.